This T cell receptor (beta chain) was captured in a study of neurological immune-mediated disorders. This clonotype was observed at least ten times. Antigen: not known. V lost 6 bases and J lost 9, with 15 bases in between. This CDR3 region has 12 residues. CDR1 and CDR2 (germline): DFQATT, SNEGSKA (reference sequence). Findings and caveats of the study: The expanded clones of different subjects shared no CDR3 amino acid sequences (suggesting private repertoires in all groups). Phylogenetic grouping assigned the repertoires of 18 of 34 multiple sclerosis patients to a single related-CDR3 cluster, which may represent a signature.

The authors made cDNA by 5'RACE with 10-nucleotide random UMIs. Each CDR3 protein is one row after TCRdb ran MiXCR on the 5' RACE reads. This sample has 50,000 or so distinct CDR3 sequences, with about 3.4% found just once. This receptor was obtained from an older woman with multiple sclerosis. Specimen: PBMCs. The chain has TRBV20-1 and TRBJ2-1; D is undetermined. CDR3 sequence: CSASGAVSEQFF. The CDR3, as DNA: TGCAGTGCCAGTGGCGCCGTGAGTGAGCAGTTCTTC.